This TCR beta chain was captured in a study of shared clonotypes between healthy human individuals (dated by TCRdb to the early 2020s). Regarding the complete study: The cohort included three men and a couple of women between 18 and 49 years of age. Per donor, three plates each were used for CD4 naive and CD4 memory, two for CD8 naive, and one for CD8 memory. Blood TCR repertoires of a handful of healthy adults were deeply sequenced to estimate repertoire size and the extent of clonotype sharing between individuals. To increase sequencing depth and limit assay-specific biases, different laboratories used diverse techniques to prepare libraries and sequence TCR repertoires. Between about 0.85 and 9.5 billion PBMCs per donor were obtained by leukapheresis. Overall study outcomes, separate from this receptor: Sampling was restricted to blood, and TCR repertoires in tissue are likely to differ from TCR repertoires in blood. Across four donors, around 5% of naive CD4, approximately 3.5% of naive CD8, roughly 2.3% of memory CD4, and approximately 0.4% of memory CD8 clonotypes were shared. Compared with non-shared clonotypes, clonotypes shared by all four sorted-subset donors had higher generation probabilities. The genetic and exposure-history diversity represented was limited by the small number of donors. Incomplete sequencing was indicated by rarefaction of sorted-subset datasets, despite the large sequencing depth. Naive subsets generally had larger estimated clonotype richness than memory subsets did. Based on pairwise subsampling, the degree of clonotype sharing among donors was expected to be affected by sequencing depth.

The donors were healthy, HIV-negative adults who had no recently reported acute infections or vaccinations. Only Caucasian adults living in Nashville, Tennessee, USA were represented among the donors. CD4+ T cells were enriched through magnetic negative selection, after which naive cells were positively selected on CD45RA and the remaining negative fraction served as the memory subset. Blood was obtained by leukapheresis, after which PBMCs were separated by Ficoll-Histopaque density gradient centrifugation and cryopreserved in liquid nitrogen vapor phase. Purity and quantity of every magnetically sorted T cell population were checked by analytical flow cytometry. Each sorted fraction had its genomic DNA isolated and then quantified by UV absorbance on a Nanodrop 2000c. For CDR1 and CDR2, the germline V gene lists SGHRS and YFSETQ. The CDR3 has 14 amino acids, counting the end cysteine and phenylalanine. The DNA shown is the 42-base CDR3, in frame from base 1. Ends trimmed: V by 2 bases, J by 5 bases; bases unmatched to a gene: 5.

Notes on this clone: The clone's antigen remains unknown. Base qualities are missing; no much larger clone stands one base away.

Using the deep immunoSEQ assay, TCR CDR3 regions were amplified from genomic DNA by multiplex PCR. For each cell subset, the extracted genomic DNA was distributed evenly across all wells of several immunoSEQ 96-well plates, and each plate served as one replicate. Each replicate PCR for sorted subsets received about 220 ng genomic DNA, equal to about 30,000 T cell genomes. The purified libraries were quantified using a Qubit 3.0 fluorometer, sized with a Bioanalyzer 2100, and then quantified again using the KAPA Library Quantification kit. Each immunoSEQ 96-well plate was sequenced on its own single-read 150-cycle Illumina NextSeq 550 flow cell. The paper's data handling went like this. Because the immunoSEQ output held only junctional sequences and lacked quality scores, the filtering could not match the filtering applied to full-length reads. Sequences were annotated with PyIR, a Python wrapper for IgBLAST v1.9, and V/J genes and CDR3 were assigned using IMGT germline references. Reads were filtered out if the reads had weak V/J assignments (E-value above 1e-6), no CDR3, stop codons, out-of-frame junctions, or ambiguous translated residues. A V3J clonotype was defined by an identical inferred V gene, J gene, and CDR3 amino acid sequence. Percentage overlap between repertoires was computed as shared unique clonotypes divided by the size of the smaller repertoire. Three approaches were used to assess repertoire richness: RTK rarefaction, the Chao1 estimator, and Recon v2.1 estimates of unobserved clonotypes. Generation probabilities for all TCRbeta clonotypes obtained by the gDNA method from a handful of donors were computed using OLGA. Drawn from immuneACCESS, this table holds only the in-frame rearrangements with V and J called that TCRdb kept. Clones are partly lost; checked studies trace under half to an unresolved V gene and leave the rest unexplained. The V and J calls and clone size come from that table; D and trimming were worked out from the DNA. The sample table holds 2 million to 2.5 million clones, of which just under 95% were seen once. The ten largest clones represent 0.37% of the sample.

The rearrangement joined TRBV5-1 to TRBJ1-1, with TRBD1 matching 8 junction bases. The material sequenced was naive CD4+ T cells from PBMCs. This sample's cell subset or site label indicates: CD45RA+ positively selected. This sequence was found in a man younger than 35 in good health. Some clones in this sample may be carry-over from other donors' samples. The nucleotide sequence is given as TGCGCCAGCAGCTTTGCAGGGGGCCGGACTGAAGCTTTCTTT. This yields the protein CASSFAGGRTEAFF.